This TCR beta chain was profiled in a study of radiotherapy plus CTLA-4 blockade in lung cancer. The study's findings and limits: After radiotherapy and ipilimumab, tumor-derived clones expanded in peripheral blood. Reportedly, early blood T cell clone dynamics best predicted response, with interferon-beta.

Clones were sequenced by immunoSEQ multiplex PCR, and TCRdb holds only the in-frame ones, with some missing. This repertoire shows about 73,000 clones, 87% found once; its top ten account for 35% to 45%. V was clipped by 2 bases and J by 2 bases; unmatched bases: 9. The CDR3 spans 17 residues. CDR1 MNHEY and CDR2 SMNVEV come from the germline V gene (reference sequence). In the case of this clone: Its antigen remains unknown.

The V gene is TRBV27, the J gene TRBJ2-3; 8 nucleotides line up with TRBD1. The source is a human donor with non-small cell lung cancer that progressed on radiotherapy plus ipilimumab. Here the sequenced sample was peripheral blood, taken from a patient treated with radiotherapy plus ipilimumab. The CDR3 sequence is CASSLMAGGLFTDTQYF. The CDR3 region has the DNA TGTGCCAGCAGTTTAATGGCAGGGGGCCTTTTCACAGATACGCAGTATTTT.